Described below is a single T cell receptor (beta chain) sequence and its context. This sample is part of a study of blood T cell repertoires in COVID-19. Across the whole study: Sites in the United States, Italy and Spain provided acute and convalescent COVID-19 samples. T cells, B-cell-depleted T cells, or PBMCs provided the cDNA or gDNA that served as material.

The CDR3 runs 17 residues. Trimming removed 4 bases from V and 1 base from J; junction bases left unmatched: 7. Germline V gene sequence: CDR1 SGHNT, CDR2 YYREEE (reference sequence). TCRdb keeps only in-frame clones here, not all; method: immunoSEQ multiplex PCR. This table has 60,000 to 70,000 clones, roughly 85% appearing once. The clonotype was recovered from a human donor in a cohort sampled during active COVID-19. Sequencing was carried out using peripheral blood. V is TRBV5-4 and J is TRBJ2-3; TRBD2 aligns across 12 bases. The CDR3 loop reads CASSIGLAGSRTDTQYF. The CDR3 bases are TGTGCCAGCAGCATAGGACTAGCGGGGTCCCGCACAGATACGCAGTATTTT.